This T cell receptor beta chain was obtained from a study of cytomegalovirus exposure and HLA in healthy donors (dated by TCRdb to the late 2010s). The study in broad terms: According to an earlier analysis of several hundred of the donors, some 170 million T cells yielded 95 million to 140 million unique TCR beta sequences and approximately 280 Gb of sequence data. Roughly 300 gigabases of sequencing data and around 90 million unique TCR sequences made up an early release that covered 500 to 650 HLA-typed donors. The genetic ancestry cluster associated with self-reported Caucasian donors included approximately 85% of the 398 genotyped donors. The aim of the study was to test whether cataloging public T cell receptors could identify signatures of past pathogen exposure. The T cell repertoires of 700 or so subjects were profiled by immunosequencing and related to cytomegalovirus serostatus. In addition to the first cohort of hundreds of subjects, a separate validation cohort of about 120 different subjects was used. High-throughput TCR immunosequencing, statistical association of individual TCRs with disease status, and machine learning were combined to predict cytomegalovirus infection status. A later analysis re-examined previously published TCR beta repertoires from several hundred donors and added high-resolution HLA genotyping to investigate patterns of TCR occurrence. In the later analysis, no new phenotypic data were used to find candidate immune exposures; instead, reliance was placed on TCR beta sequences and their occurrence across donors. An earlier analysis of some 600 of the donors applied high-throughput TCR beta sequencing to assess whether each TCR beta V gene segment acted as functional or pseudogenic. Donor age, sex, ethnicity and CMV serostatus were compiled alongside the repertoire data. Genome-wide SNP genotypes for about 55% of the roughly 670 donors were used in a later genetic analysis, which treated that subset as a discovery cohort. All discovery cohort repertoires had been generated on a single sequencing platform. HLA typing included class I and class II loci at four-digit resolution. The number of donors typed differed by locus, with roughly 629-640 for A, B, C, DRB1 and DQB1, approximately 500 for DQA1, over 600 for DPA1, and roughly 450 for DPB1. Several DR-DQ haplotypes were handled as single units for association and clustering because linkage in the cohort was strong. On average, 235,054 unique TCR beta nucleotide sequences were sequenced per donor among roughly 430 genotyped donors of the cohort, with roughly 20% of those sequences being non-productive.

The cohort was made up of under 800 healthy bone marrow donors. At the time of sampling, every cohort member was nominally healthy, though immune exposures that went unrecorded were likely present. The donor was CMV seropositive and was included in the group of 250 to 300 seropositive cohort members. A peripheral blood sample was collected from each donor, and TCR beta sequencing was performed on peripheral blood mononuclear cells. The Qiagen DNeasy Blood Extraction Kit was used to extract genomic DNA from the blood cell samples. Details on this clone: What this receptor recognizes is not known. No much larger clone is present one base from it, and per-base qualities are unavailable.

Study-level results and caveats: The study listed approximately 150 TCR beta chains as associated with cytomegalovirus. The earlier analysis of nearly 600 of the donors excluded fewer than 20 rarely observed V segments, including chromosome 9 orphons, because counts were too low. According to a later analysis, TCR association rates differed among HLA loci, with DRB1 alleles showing the most associated TCRs and HLA-C alleles showing the fewest. In this cohort, only TCR beta chains were sequenced, and detectable features were limited by the absence of alpha or paired-chain data. Because some donors lacked HLA typing at each locus, the association tests relied only on the typed subset. Strong co-occurrence of HLA alleles, especially DR and DQ, made assigning TCR associations to individual alleles difficult. While some public TCRs were present in many individuals, most TCR sequences turned up only very rarely across donors. An association between a missense DCLRE1C variant and V-gene and J-gene trimming of TCR beta chains was found in a later genetic analysis and replicated in an independent cohort. According to the authors, the approach could potentially be generalized to other disease states and immunological phenotypes. According to a later analysis, most CMV-associated TCR beta chains appeared to be HLA-restricted, and the HLA associations seemed to be driven largely by CMV exposure. A further reported finding was that TCR beta sequences accurately predicted the HLA-A and HLA-B alleles for most subjects in the first cohort. Several of the top co-occurrence clusters appeared to be linked to parvovirus B19, influenza, CMV and Epstein-Barr virus, according to a later analysis. At a false discovery rate of 0.05, a later analysis linked approximately 18,000 TCR beta sequences to specific HLA alleles. In both the original and validation cohorts, the classifier was reported to diagnose cytomegalovirus status with high specificity and sensitivity. Roughly uniform sequencing depth across donors was assumed in presence/absence analyses, although this assumption may not hold. An earlier analysis of 587 of the donors showed that most TCR beta V segments appeared in productive rearrangements either about 90% or about 30% of the time, which broadly matched IMGT annotations. CMV serostatus was the only immune exposure information available for the cohort. In vitro tests confirmed that a few of the cytomegalovirus-associated TCR beta chains recognize cytomegalovirus antigens. Linkage disequilibrium might explain the correlated functional status among segregating V segments, but an unknown experimental factor could not be ruled out. In a later genetic analysis, fewer N-insertions in productive TCRs were reported among donors in an Asian-associated ancestry cluster than the roughly 700-donor mean. Some IMGT-functional V segments, including TRBV6-2 and TRBV6-3, could not be told apart with the 87-base-pair reads, so those segments were excluded. A cluster of highly shared sequence variants was judged likely to represent a technical artifact of the sequencing pipeline. In a later analysis, HLA-associated TCR beta chains were found to be more clonally expanded and to have lower generation probabilities than equally common non-associated chains.

Receptor libraries were prepared by the immunoSEQ multiplex PCR assay. For the multiplex PCR, a mixture combining 60 forward primers for TCR Vbeta segments and 13 reverse primers for TCR Jbeta segments was used. A multiplex PCR assay on genomic DNA amplified the CDR3 region of rearranged TCR beta genes. The Illumina HiSeq System was used to sequence the amplified TCR beta libraries as 87-base-pair reads. The study's own analysis went as follows. In a later analysis, roughly 80 million unique TCR beta chains were counted across the 690 or so repertoires, and some 10 million of these chains were shared by at least two donors. Raw reads were error-corrected and collapsed into unique sequences by a nearest-neighbor algorithm in which closely related sequences were merged to remove PCR and sequencing errors. Alignment of CDR3 sequences to IMGT reference sequences was used to assign V, D and J gene segments. Each retained sequence needed at least a six-nucleotide match to both a V gene segment and a J gene segment. Rearrangements were called productive when the CDR3 lacked stop codons and stayed in frame with V and J; all others were non-productive. Following IMGT convention, CDR3 was defined as the stretch from the second conserved V-encoded cysteine up to the conserved J-encoded phenylalanine. In an earlier analysis of around 640 of the donors, sequences lacking an unambiguous match to a single V gene segment were excluded. An earlier analysis of 500 to 700 of the donors classified V segments as functional when productive rearrangements were above 56.7% and as segregating when the standard deviation between donors was above 5%. A statistical classification framework was built to diagnose cytomegalovirus status from the catalog of TCR beta chain sequences. A later analysis assigned V and J genes by comparing TCR nucleotide sequences with IMGT/GENE-DB human TR gene sequences. The TCRdist pipeline was used in a later analysis to assign CDR3 sequences and most-parsimonious VDJ recombination scenarios. In a later analysis, every TCR beta chain was defined by the combination of its CDR3 amino acid sequence and its V-gene family, and reads without a unique V-gene family were dropped. A later analysis removed roughly 590 highly shared, low-generation-probability nucleotide sequences to deal with suspected cross-contamination and a sequencing artifact. A later analysis calculated a clonal expansion index for each public chain from normalized within-repertoire ranks of inferred template counts. In a later analysis, generation probabilities were computed using a VDJ recombination model fitted to out-of-frame rearrangements, and the results were checked against IGoR. Hypergeometric tests were used in a later analysis to score TCR-TCR, TCR-HLA and TCR-CMV co-occurrence, with a repertoire-size bias correction applied to the TCR pairs. To estimate false discovery rates, a later analysis permuted the HLA or CMV assignments 20 times. In a later analysis, co-occurring TCRs were grouped using DBSCAN, and TCRdist sequence similarity was added for clustering within HLA-allele-positive subsets. For co-occurrence clustering, repertoires with fewer than 30,000 or more than 120,000 public chains were excluded, along with five or six repertoires with anomalous nucleotide sharing. The clones in this table, taken by TCRdb from immuneACCESS, are in-frame only. Not every clone is retained; where verified, under half of the shortfall comes from an unresolved V gene, and the cause of the rest is unknown. That table furnishes V, J and clone size, whereas the DNA furnished D and trimming. This sample is represented by about 150,000 clones; 65% to 85% of them were singletons. The ten biggest clones cover more than 4% of the sample.

Trimming removed 3 bases from V and 5 bases from J, leaving 8 bases between the germline ends. CDR1 and CDR2 are read off the germline V gene as SGHTA and FQGTGA. Including cysteine and phenylalanine, the CDR3 has 14 amino acids. Only the CDR3 part of the read is kept: 42 bases, read in frame from the first base. The rearranged chain carries TRBV7-3 and TRBJ1-6; the best D guess is TRBD1, with 5 bases matching. This sequence originates from a woman aged 40 to 55 in good health and CMV-seropositive. Sequenced sample: PBMCs. The CDR3 loop reads CASSLGLNNSPLHF. Here is the DNA: TGTGCCAGCAGCTTGGGACTCAATAATTCACCCCTCCACTTT.